The TCR beta chain described here comes from a study of T cells in Graves' hyperthyroidism and ophthalmopathy. Study details: Blood was drawn when the patient was first diagnosed and still untreated.

A lack of ophthalmopathy progression within 18 months defined stable Graves' hyperthyroidism. Clinical symptoms, serum thyroxine, TRAb, thyroid ultrasound and orbital computed tomography informed diagnoses. Amplification targeted TCR beta CDR3 regions from RNA transcripts. The HTBI primer set was used in a first-round RT-PCR of the TCR CDR3. Each CDR3 protein gets one entry after TCRdb re-called the multiplex PCR reads with MiXCR. Of about 840,000 distinct CDR3 sequences listed, 38% are singletons. This CDR3 is built from 15 residues. The germline V gene has CDR1 SGHVS and CDR2 FNYEAQ. V was trimmed by 5 bases and J by 6 bases, leaving 16 bases between them.

The rearrangement uses TRBV7-6 and TRBJ2-2; the D gene is possibly TRBD2 (5 bases). Sequencing was performed on blood. The source of this sequence is a young man with Graves' hyperthyroidism. CDR3 in amino acids: CASSPPSSRPGELFF. The CDR3 nucleotides read TGTGCCAGCAGCCCACCTTCTAGCAGGCCCGGGGAGCTGTTTTTT.